These 3 T cell receptor beta chains share one sample of origin, sequenced in a study of metastatic and nonmetastatic thyroid tumors. No patient received treatment before thyroid surgery. TCRdb used MiXCR to call clones anew from the PCR reads. The sample lists some 40,000 clones, roughly a sixth occurring once. The sequencing input was blood. The receptors were gathered from a female donor with papillary thyroid cancer or a benign thyroid nodule (not recorded which). Some clones in this sample may be carry-over from other donors' samples.

This clone was picked up many times. The rearrangement links TRBV11-2 to TRBJ2-7; TRBD2 agrees at 14 bases. Germline assignment: CDR1 SGHAT and CDR2 FQNNGV. V lost 5 bases to trimming and J lost 4 bases; unmatched junction nucleotides: 4. The CDR3 spans 15 residues. CDR3 nucleotides: TGTGCCAGCAGCGTGACTAGCGGGGGGGGGTACGAGCAGTACTTC. Translating gives CASSVTSGGGYEQYF.

Concerning this clone itself: This clone may be a read error of a much larger clone one base away. This chain joins TRBV5-1 and TRBJ1-4; no reliable D call. Germline V gene data show CDR1 as SGHRS and CDR2 as YFSETQ. The CDR3 has 14 residues. CDR3 nucleotides: TGCGCCAGCAGCTTGAGGAGTAATAATGAAAAACTGTCTTTT. It translates to CASSLRSNNEKLSF.

This clone was seen ten or more times. This rearrangement joins TRBV20-1 to TRBJ1-6; 9 bases align to TRBD1. CDR3 size: 13 residues. CDR1 and CDR2 (germline): DFQATT, SNEGSKA (reference sequence). The V and J ends lost 5 bases and 6 bases, in that order; junction bases with no gene match: 2. The CDR3 loop reads CSAQDRGNSPLHF. CDR3 coding DNA: TGCAGTGCTCAGGACAGGGGTAATTCACCCCTCCACTTT.